The 16 T cell receptor beta chains below all came from one sample that was sequenced in a study of blood T cell repertoires in COVID-19. Sequencing was performed with immunoSEQ multiplex PCR; in TCRdb, only in-frame clones are kept and a portion is missing. The sample records about 86,000 clones, roughly 88% being singletons. The material sequenced was peripheral blood. The receptors here all came from an elderly woman with active or convalescent COVID-19.

The rearrangement uses TRBV9 and TRBJ1-1, with D hard to call. Looked up from germline, CDR1 is SGDLS and CDR2 is YYNGEE. The CDR3 covers 14 residues. V was trimmed by 0 bases and J by 2 bases, leaving 8 bases between them. The CDR3 DNA sequence: TGTGCCAGCAGCGTAGTGGCCACCAACACTGAAGCTTTCTTT. Translation gives CASSVVATNTEAFF. The variable domain in full, with the rest retrieved from reference TRBV9 and TRBJ1-1, is DSGVTQTPKHLITATGQRVTLRCSPRSGDLSVYWYQQSLDQGLQFLIQYYNGEERAKGNILERFSAQQFPDLHSELNLSSLELGDSALYFCASSVVATNTEAFFGQGTRLTVV.

The chain carries TRBV18 and TRBJ1-2, with TRBD1 matching 9 bases. J was trimmed by 1 base and V by 4 bases; bases with no gene match: 4. CDR1 and CDR2 from the germline V gene are KGHSH and LQKENI. The CDR3 runs to 15 residues. CDR3 loop: CASSLGTGNNYGYTF. CDR3 sequence (DNA): TGTGCCAGCTCACTGGGGACAGGGAATAACTATGGCTACACCTTC.

The V and J genes are TRBV7-2 and TRBJ1-1; D gene unclear. Trimming removed 5 bases from V and 0 bases from J, with 7 bases in between. The CDR3 has 13 residues. The V gene's germline CDR1 is SGHTA and CDR2 FQGNSA. This CDR3 is CASSDSLNTEAFF. As DNA, the CDR3 is TGTGCCAGCAGCGACTCATTGAACACTGAAGCTTTCTTT. The full variable domain, with the rest looked up from reference TRBV7-2 and TRBJ1-1, is GAGVSQSPSNKVTEKGKDVELRCDPISGHTALYWYRQSLGQGLEFLIYFQGNSAPDKSGLPSDRFSAERTGGSVSTLTIQRTQQEDSAVYLCASSDSLNTEAFFGQGTRLTVV.

The chain is built from TRBV7-9 and TRBJ1-1, with 10 positions matching TRBD1. The CDR3 loop spans 16 amino acids. Germline loops: CDR1 SEHNR, CDR2 FQNEAQ (reference sequence). With V trimmed by 5 bases and J by 3 bases, 9 bases remained unmatched. In nucleotides, the CDR3 is TGTGCCAGCAGCCAGGGACAGGGGAAGCGGGACACTGAAGCTTTCTTT. This sequence encodes CASSQGQGKRDTEAFF.

With respect to this clone: One end of the junction is discordant with germline, which a read error may explain. The J gene is TRBJ2-2, the V gene TRBV7-7; 8 nucleotides align to TRBD2. CDR1 SSHAT and CDR2 FNYEAQ come from the germline V gene (reference sequence). The CDR3 covers 15 residues. This CDR3 is CASSPAGGATGELFF. DNA of the CDR3: TGTGCTAGCAGCCCCGCCGGGGGGGCGACCGGGGAGCTGTTTTTT.

V is TRBV25-1 and J is TRBJ2-5; D is undetermined. This CDR3 region has 13 residues. The germline gives CDR1 MGHDK, CDR2 SYGVNS. Trimming took off 1 base at V and 5 bases at J, with 8 bases between the two ends. CDR3: CASSESPRETQYF. CDR3 in DNA: TGTGCCAGCAGTGAATCCCCCAGGGAGACCCAGTACTTC.

The J gene is TRBJ2-7, the V gene TRBV18; 8 bases line up with TRBD1. CDR3 length: 17 amino acids. The germline CDR1 and CDR2 sequences are KGHSH and LQKENI. The trim removed 3 bases at V and 2 bases at J, leaving 12 bases unmatched. CDR3 coding DNA: TGTGCCAGCTCACCCGCATTGGACAGGGTTGGCACCTACGAGCAGTACTTC. This encodes CASSPALDRVGTYEQYF.

This chain uses TRBV5-1 with TRBJ2-2, with TRBD1 identical over 12 bases. This CDR3 is 17 amino acids long. V trimming: 5 bases; J trimming: 4 bases; junction bases outside the gene matches: 9. Per the germline V gene, CDR1 is SGHRS and CDR2 is YFSETQ. CDR3 protein: CASSLRDRGQSTGELFF. Written as DNA, the CDR3 is TGCGCCAGCAGTCTCCGGGACAGGGGGCAGAGCACCGGGGAGCTGTTTTTT.

The CDR3 DNA is TGCAGCGTTGATCTAGCGGGAGTCCAAACAGATACGCAGTATTTT. Its translation is CSVDLAGVQTDTQYF. This chain joins TRBV29-1 and TRBJ2-3; 10 bases are shared with TRBD2. V was pared by 3 bases and J by 3 bases, with 6 bases of the junction left unmatched. This CDR3 region has 15 residues. Germline V gene sequence: CDR1 SQVTM, CDR2 ANQGSEA.

A note on this clone: Germline is not matched at one junction end, which may reflect a read error. The V and J genes are TRBV3-1 (or the pseudogene TRBV3-2) and TRBJ2-7; a possible D gene is TRBD1 (6 bases). Germline V lookup: CDR1 LGHDT, CDR2 YNNKEL (reference sequence). CDR3 length: 12 residues. CDR3 in DNA: TGTGCCAGCAGCCAAACAGGGTACGCGCAGTACTTC. Translated: CASSQTGYAQYF.

The chain is built from TRBV7-8 and TRBJ1-4; D may be TRBD1 (6 bases). The V gene's germline CDR1 is SGHVS and CDR2 FQNEAQ. V lost 5 bases and J 7 bases, leaving 20 bases between the germline ends. This CDR3 spans 16 amino acids. The DNA for the CDR3 is TGTGCCAGCAGCCTCCGGACAGCCGGCGGGGGTGAAAAACTGTTTTTT. Translating gives CASSLRTAGGGEKLFF.

As to this clone: The same CDR3 can be traced to other DNA sequences in this sample. The genes are TRBV20-1 and TRBJ2-7, with D perhaps TRBD1 (5 bases). The CDR3 runs to 11 residues. The germline V and J ends were trimmed by 6 bases and 3 bases, with 9 bases remaining between them. Germline-derived CDR1 and CDR2 are DFQATT and SNEGSKA (reference sequence). Here the CDR3 DNA reads TGCAGTGCCAGTAGGGGCTACGAGCAGTACTTC. It codes for CSASRGYEQYF.

The table lists this clone with a count of one. The rearrangement joins TRBV6-5 to TRBJ1-4, with D tentatively TRBD1 (5 bases). V dropped 3 bases and J dropped 1 base, with 9 bases sitting between them. Germline V gene lookup returns CDR1 MNHEY and CDR2 SVGAGI. The CDR3 covers 15 residues. The CDR3 region has the DNA TGTGCCAGCAGTTATTCTAGGGGAACTAATGAAAAACTGTTTTTT. It translates to CASSYSRGTNEKLFF.

This clone has only one observation. J is TRBJ2-2 and V is TRBV19; D might be TRBD1 (6 bases). The CDR3 is made up of 17 amino acids. Per germline, CDR1 LNHDA and CDR2 SQIVND (reference sequence). V lost 5 bases, J lost 1 base, and 17 bases lay in between. For the CDR3, the DNA is TGTGCCAGTAGTGCCAGGGGCGTACCCAAGAACACCGGGGAGCTGTTTTTT. Residues: CASSARGVPKNTGELFF.

The gene calls are TRBV12-3 or TRBV12-4 and TRBJ1-4; D is uncertain. The length of the CDR3 is 13 residues. Trimming removed 11 bases from V and 4 bases from J, with 14 bases in between. The CDR3 DNA reads TGTGCCTCACGAGGCAGATTTAATGAAAAACTGTTTTTT. This encodes CASRGRFNEKLFF.

This chain uses TRBV27 with TRBJ1-2, with 8 bases that match TRBD1. Per the germline V gene, CDR1 is MNHEY and CDR2 is SMNVEV (reference sequence). The CDR3 has 14 amino acids. V gave up 5 bases and J gave up 5 bases; unmatched junction bases: 7. The DNA of the CDR3 is TGTGCCAGCAGTAGAGGACAGGGAGCTTATGGCTACACCTTC. This translates into CASSRGQGAYGYTF.